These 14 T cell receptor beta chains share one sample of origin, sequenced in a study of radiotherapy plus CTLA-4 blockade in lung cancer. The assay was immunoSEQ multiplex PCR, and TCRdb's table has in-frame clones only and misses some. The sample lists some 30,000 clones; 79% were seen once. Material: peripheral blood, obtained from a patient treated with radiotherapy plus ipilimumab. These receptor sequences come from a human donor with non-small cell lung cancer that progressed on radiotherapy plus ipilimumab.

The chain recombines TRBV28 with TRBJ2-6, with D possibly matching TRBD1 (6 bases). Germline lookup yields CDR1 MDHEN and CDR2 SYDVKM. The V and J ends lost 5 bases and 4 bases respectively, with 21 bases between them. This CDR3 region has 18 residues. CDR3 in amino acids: CASSETGTRLWGANVLTF. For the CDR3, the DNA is TGTGCCAGCAGTGAAACAGGGACCCGACTTTGGGGGGCCAACGTCCTGACTTTC.

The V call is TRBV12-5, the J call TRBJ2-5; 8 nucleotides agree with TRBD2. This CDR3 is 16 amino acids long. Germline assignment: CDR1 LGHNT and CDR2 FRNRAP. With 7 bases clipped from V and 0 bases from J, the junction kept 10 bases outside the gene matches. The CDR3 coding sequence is TGTGCTAGTGCTCGGGGGATAGCGGGGAACCAAGAGACCCAGTACTTC. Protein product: CASARGIAGNQETQYF.

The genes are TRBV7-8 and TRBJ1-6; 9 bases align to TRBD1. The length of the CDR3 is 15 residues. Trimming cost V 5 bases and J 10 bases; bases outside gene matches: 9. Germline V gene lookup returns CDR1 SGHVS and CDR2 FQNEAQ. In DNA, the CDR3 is TGTGCCAGCAGCAAGACAACAGGGGGCCAGTCACCCCTCCACTTT. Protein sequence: CASSKTTGGQSPLHF.

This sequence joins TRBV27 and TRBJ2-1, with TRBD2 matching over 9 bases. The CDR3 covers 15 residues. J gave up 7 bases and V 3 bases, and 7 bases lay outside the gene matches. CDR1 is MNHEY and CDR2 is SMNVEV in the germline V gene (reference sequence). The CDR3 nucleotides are TGTGCCAGCAGTTTCTTTGGCGGGGGGGCAAATGAGCAGTTCTTC. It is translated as CASSFFGGGANEQFF.

The CDR3, as DNA: TGTGCCAGCAGCCCGATCTATAGCGGGAGGGAGAGCACAGATACGCAGTATTTT. This gives the protein CASSPIYSGRESTDTQYF. The chain employs TRBV27 and TRBJ2-3; 11 positions agree with TRBD2. Germline CDR1 is MNHEY and CDR2 is SMNVEV (reference sequence). The length of the CDR3 is 18 residues. With V trimmed by 6 bases and J by 0 bases, 11 bases remained unmatched.

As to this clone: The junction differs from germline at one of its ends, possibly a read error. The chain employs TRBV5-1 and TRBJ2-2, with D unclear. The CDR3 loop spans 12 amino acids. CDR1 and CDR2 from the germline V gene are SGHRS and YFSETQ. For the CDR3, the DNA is TGCGCCAGCAGCTTGAACCCCGGGGAGCTGTTTTTT. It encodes CASSLNPGELFF.

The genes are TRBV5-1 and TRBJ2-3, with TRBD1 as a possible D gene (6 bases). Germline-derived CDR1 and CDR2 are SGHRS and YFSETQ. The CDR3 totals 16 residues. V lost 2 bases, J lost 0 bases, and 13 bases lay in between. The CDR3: CASSFMTGSSTDTQYF. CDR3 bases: TGCGCCAGCAGCTTCATGACAGGATCTAGCACAGATACGCAGTATTTT.

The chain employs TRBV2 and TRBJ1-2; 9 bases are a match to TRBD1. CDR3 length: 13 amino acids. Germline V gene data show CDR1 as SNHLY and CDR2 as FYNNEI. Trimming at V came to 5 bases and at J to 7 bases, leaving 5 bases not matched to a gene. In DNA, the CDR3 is TGTGCCAGCAGTCGGGACAGGGTCAGTGGCTACACCTTC. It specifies CASSRDRVSGYTF.

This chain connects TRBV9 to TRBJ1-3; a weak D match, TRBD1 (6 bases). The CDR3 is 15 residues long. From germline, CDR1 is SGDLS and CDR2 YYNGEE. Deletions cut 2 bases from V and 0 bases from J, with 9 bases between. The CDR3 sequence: CASSVTGTSGNTIYF. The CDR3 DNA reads TGTGCCAGCAGCGTCACAGGGACCTCTGGAAACACCATATATTTT.

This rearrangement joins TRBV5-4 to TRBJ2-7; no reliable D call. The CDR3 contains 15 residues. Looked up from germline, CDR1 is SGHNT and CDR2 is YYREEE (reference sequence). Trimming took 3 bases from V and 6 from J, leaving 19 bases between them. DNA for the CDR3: TGTGCCAGCAGCTCCGCCGGTACGGGTTTAAGCGAGCAGTACTTC. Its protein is CASSSAGTGLSEQYF. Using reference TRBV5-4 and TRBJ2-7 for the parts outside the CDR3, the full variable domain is ETGVTQSPTHLIKTRGQQVTLRCSSQSGHNTVSWYQQALGQGPQFIFQYYREEENGRGNFPPRFSGLQFPNYSSELNVNALELDDSALYLCASSSAGTGLSEQYFGPGTRLTVT.

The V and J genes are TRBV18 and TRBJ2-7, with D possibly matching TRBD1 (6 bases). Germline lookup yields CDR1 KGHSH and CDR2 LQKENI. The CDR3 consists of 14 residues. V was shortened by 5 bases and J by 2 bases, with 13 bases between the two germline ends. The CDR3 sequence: CASSVNREPYEQYF. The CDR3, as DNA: TGTGCCAGCTCAGTGAACAGGGAGCCCTACGAGCAGTACTTC. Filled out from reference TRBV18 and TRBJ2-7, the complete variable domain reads NAGVMQNPRHLVRRRGQEARLRCSPMKGHSHVYWYRQLPEEGLKFMVYLQKENIIDESGMPKERFSAEFPKEGPSILRIQQVVRGDSAAYFCASSVNREPYEQYFGPGTRLTVT.

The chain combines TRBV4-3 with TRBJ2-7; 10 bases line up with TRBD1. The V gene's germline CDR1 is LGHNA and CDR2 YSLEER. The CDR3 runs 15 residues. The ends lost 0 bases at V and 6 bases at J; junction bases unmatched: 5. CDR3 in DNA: TGCGCCAGCAGCCAAGATTGGACAGGGGGAGGCGAGCAGTACTTC. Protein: CASSQDWTGGGEQYF.

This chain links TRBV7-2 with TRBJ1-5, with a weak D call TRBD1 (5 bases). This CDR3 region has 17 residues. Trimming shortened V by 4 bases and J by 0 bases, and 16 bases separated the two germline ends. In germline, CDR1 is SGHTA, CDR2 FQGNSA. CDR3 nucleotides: TGTGCCAGCAGCTACCCCCCGGACACCCTTAGCAATCAGCCCCAGCATTTT. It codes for CASSYPPDTLSNQPQHF.

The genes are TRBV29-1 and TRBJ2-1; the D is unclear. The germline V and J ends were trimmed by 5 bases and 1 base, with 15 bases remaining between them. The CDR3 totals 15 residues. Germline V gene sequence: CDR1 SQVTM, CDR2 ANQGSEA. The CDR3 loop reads CSVPLLAGSYNEQFF. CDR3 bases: TGCAGCGTTCCCCTCTTGGCTGGGTCCTACAATGAGCAGTTCTTC.